The sequence of this T cell receptor beta chain was determined in a study of blood T cell repertoires in COVID-19. Study details: Donors in the United States, Italy and Spain gave samples during acute or convalescent COVID-19. T cells, B-cell-depleted T cells, or PBMCs provided the cDNA or gDNA that served as material.

The germline V gene has CDR1 SGHNT and CDR2 YYREEE (reference sequence). This CDR3 spans 12 amino acids. The V gene end was trimmed by 4 bases and the J gene end by 6 bases; junction bases not matched to a gene: 4. In the original processing: Amplification of reference gene primers was used by the study to estimate nucleated cell counts. TCRdb's table, derived via immunoSEQ multiplex PCR, lists solely in-frame clones and lacks some. V and J calls and clone size are as listed in that table; D and trimming were resolved from the DNA. Altogether 240,000 or so clones are present, over 75% being singletons, with the ten largest covering 0.7% to 0.85%.

The receptor's source is a woman in her twenties or thirties with acute or convalescent COVID-19. V is TRBV5-4 and J is TRBJ2-7, with 7 nucleotides matching TRBD1. Sequenced input: peripheral blood. CDR3: CASSIYRGEQYF. DNA of the CDR3: TGTGCCAGCAGCATTTACAGGGGCGAGCAGTACTTC.